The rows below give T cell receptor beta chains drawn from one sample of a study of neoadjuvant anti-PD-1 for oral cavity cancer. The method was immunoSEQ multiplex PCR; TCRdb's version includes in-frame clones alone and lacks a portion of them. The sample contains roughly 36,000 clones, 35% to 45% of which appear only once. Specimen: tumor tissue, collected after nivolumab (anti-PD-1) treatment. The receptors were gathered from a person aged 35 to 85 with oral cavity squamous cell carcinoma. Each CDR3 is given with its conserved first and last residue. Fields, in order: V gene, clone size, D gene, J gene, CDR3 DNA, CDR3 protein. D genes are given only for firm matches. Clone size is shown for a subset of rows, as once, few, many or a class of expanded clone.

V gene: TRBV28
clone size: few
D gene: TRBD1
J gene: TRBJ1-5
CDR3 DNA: TGTGCCAGCAGTTTAATCGGCGCAGGGGGCGCGAGTCAGCCCCAGCATTTT
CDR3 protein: CASSLIGAGGASQPQHF

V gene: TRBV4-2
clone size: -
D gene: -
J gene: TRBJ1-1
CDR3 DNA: TGTGCCAGCAGCCAAGATCCAGGAGAGGGGAGCACTGAAGCTTTCTTT
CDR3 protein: CASSQDPGEGSTEAFF

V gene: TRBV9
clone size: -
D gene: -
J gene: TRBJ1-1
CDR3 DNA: TGTGCCAGCAGCCCCGGGGGGACTACTGAAGCTTTCTTT
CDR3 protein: CASSPGGTTEAFF

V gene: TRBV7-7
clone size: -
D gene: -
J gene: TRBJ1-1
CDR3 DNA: TGTGCCAGCAGCACCAATGTGAACACTGAAGCTTTCTTT
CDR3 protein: CASSTNVNTEAFF

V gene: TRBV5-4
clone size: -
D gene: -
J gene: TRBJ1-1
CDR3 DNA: TGTGCCAGCAAAAAGTCGGGGGGCGCGAACACTGAAGCTTTCTTT
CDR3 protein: CASKKSGGANTEAFF

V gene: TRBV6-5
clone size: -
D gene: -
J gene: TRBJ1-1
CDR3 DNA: TGTGCCAGCAGCCAGATTAAGGCCTACACTGAAGCTTTCTTT
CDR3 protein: CASSQIKAYTEAFF

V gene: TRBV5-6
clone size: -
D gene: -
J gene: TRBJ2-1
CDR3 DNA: TGTGCCAGCAGCTTCGACGAGAGCTCCTACAATGAGCAGTTCTTC
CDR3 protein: CASSFDESSYNEQFF

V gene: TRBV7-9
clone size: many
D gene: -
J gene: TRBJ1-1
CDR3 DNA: TGTGCCAGCAGTCGCGGTCTGGGCCTGGGGTCTGAAGCTTTCTTT
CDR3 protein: CASSRGLGLGSEAFF

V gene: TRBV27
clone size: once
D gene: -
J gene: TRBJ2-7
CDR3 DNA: TGTGCCAGCAGTTTCAGCCTGGGGCTCGAGCAGTACTTC
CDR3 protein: CASSFSLGLEQYF

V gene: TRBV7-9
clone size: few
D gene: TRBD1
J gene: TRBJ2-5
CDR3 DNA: TGTGCCAGTCGGGACAGGGGCTCTAGGGAGACCCAGTACTTC
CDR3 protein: CASRDRGSRETQYF

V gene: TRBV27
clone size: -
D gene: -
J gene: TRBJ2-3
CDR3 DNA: TGTGCCAGCAGTTTCGAGCCGGGAAGGACAGATACGCAGTATTTT
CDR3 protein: CASSFEPGRTDTQYF

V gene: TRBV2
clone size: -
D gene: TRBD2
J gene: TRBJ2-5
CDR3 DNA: TGTGCCAGCAGTGAAGCACTAGCGGTCCAAGAGACCCAGTACTTC
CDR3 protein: CASSEALAVQETQYF

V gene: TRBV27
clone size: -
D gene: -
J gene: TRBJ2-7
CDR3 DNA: TGTGCCAGCAGTTTTGGTAGCCTCTACGAGCAGTACTTC
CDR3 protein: CASSFGSLYEQYF

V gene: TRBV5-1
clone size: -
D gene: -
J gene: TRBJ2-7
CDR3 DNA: TGCGCCAGCAGCTTGGTTGGAGCGTCCTACGAGCAGTACTTC
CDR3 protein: CASSLVGASYEQYF

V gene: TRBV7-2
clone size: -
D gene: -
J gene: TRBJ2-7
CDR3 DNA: TGTGCCAGCAGCTTGACCGGGCAGGTTGTCTACGAGCAGTACTTC
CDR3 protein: CASSLTGQVVYEQYF

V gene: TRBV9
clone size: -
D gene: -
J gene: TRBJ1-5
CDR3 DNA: TGTGCCAGCAGCGCGAGTGGGGGCGGTGGGCAGCCCCAGCATTTT
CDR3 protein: CASSASGGGGQPQHF

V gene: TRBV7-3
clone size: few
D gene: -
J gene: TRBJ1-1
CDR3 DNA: TGTGCCAGCAGCTTAGTGCCCAGCCTCATGAACACTGAAGCTTTCTTT
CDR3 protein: CASSLVPSLMNTEAFF

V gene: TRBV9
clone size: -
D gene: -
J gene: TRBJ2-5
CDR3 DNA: TGTGCCAGCAGCGTAGAACAGGGCGTCGGGACCCAGTACTTC
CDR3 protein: CASSVEQGVGTQYF

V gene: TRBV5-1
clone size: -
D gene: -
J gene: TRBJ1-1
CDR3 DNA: TGCGCCAGCAGCCCCAGGACAGTGAACACTGAAGCTTTCTTT
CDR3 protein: CASSPRTVNTEAFF

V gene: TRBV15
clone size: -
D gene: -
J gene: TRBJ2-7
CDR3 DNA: TGTGCCACCAGCAGAGATGGGGACCGCTACGAGCAGTACTTC
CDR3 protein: CATSRDGDRYEQYF

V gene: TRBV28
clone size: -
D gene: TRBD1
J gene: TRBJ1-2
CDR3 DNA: TGTGCCAGCAGTTTAATATTGGTAACCGGACAGGGGGTCTATGGCTACACCTTC
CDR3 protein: CASSLILVTGQGVYGYTF

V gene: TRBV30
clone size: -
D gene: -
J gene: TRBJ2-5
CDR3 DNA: TGTGCCTGGAGCCTAAGTGGGGAGACCCAGTACTTC
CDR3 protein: CAWSLSGETQYF

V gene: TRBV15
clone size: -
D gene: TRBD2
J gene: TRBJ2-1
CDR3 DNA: TGTGCCACCAGCAGGCCAACCGGGACTAGCGGCCACAATGAGCAGTTCTTC
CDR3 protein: CATSRPTGTSGHNEQFF

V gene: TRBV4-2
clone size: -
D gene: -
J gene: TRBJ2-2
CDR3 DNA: TGTGCCAGCAGCACCGCTCGGGGCGGGAACACCGGGGAGCTGTTTTTT
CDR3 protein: CASSTARGGNTGELFF

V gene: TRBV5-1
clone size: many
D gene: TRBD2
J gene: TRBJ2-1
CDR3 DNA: TGCGCCAGCAGCCTGGCGCTAGCGGGGGTCTACAATGAGCAGTTCTTC
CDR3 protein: CASSLALAGVYNEQFF

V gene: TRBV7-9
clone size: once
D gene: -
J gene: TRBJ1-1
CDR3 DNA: TGTGCCAGCAGCTTAGCCGATCAGGGGAGGACTGAAGCTTTCTTT
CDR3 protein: CASSLADQGRTEAFF

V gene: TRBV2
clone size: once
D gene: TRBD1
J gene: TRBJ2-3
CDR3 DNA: TGTGCCAGCAGGCAAAGGACAGGCGAAGGGAATACGCAGTATTTT
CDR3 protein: CASRQRTGEGNTQYF

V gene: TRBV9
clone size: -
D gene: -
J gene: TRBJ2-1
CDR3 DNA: TGTGCCAGCAGCGGGGGGACTGTAGTCCCTGACAATGAGCAGTTCTTC
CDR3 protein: CASSGGTVVPDNEQFF

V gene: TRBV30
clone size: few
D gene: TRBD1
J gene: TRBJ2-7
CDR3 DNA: TGTGCCTGGAGTGTACCGGCAGGGGGTTCCCACGAGCAGTACTTC
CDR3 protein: CAWSVPAGGSHEQYF

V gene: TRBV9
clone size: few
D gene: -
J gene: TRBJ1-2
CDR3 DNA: TGTGCCAGCAGCGCAGGGGACAAGGGCTACACCTTC
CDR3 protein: CASSAGDKGYTF

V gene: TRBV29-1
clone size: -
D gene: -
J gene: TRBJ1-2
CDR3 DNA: TGCAGCGTGGGGACACCTTATGGCTACACCTTC
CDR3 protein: CSVGTPYGYTF

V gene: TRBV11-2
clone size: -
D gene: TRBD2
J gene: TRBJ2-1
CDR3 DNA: TGTGCCAGCAGCTCCATAGCGGGAGGCTCCTACAATGAGCAGTTCTTC
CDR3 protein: CASSSIAGGSYNEQFF

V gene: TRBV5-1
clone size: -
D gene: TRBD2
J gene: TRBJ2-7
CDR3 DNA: TGCGCCAGCAGCTTCGGGACTAGCGTTTACGAGCAGTACTTC
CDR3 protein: CASSFGTSVYEQYF

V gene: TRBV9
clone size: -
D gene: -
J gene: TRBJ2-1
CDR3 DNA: TGTGCCAGCAGCGTAGGTCATGTCTCCTACAATGAGCAGTTCTTC
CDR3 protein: CASSVGHVSYNEQFF

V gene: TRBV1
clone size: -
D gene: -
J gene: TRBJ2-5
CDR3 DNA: TGCACCAGCAGTCACTTCGCACTGGGACGGACGGAGACCCAGTACTTC
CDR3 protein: CTSSHFALGRTETQYF

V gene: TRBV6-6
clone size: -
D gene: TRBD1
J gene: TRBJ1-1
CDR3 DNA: TGTGCCAGCAGTTACTCGCCCTATTCAGGGGGCCCAGCTTTCTTT
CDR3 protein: CASSYSPYSGGPAFF

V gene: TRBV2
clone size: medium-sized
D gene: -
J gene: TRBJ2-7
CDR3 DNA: TGTGCCAGCAGTGTCGGCTCCTACGAGCAGTACTTC
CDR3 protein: CASSVGSYEQYF

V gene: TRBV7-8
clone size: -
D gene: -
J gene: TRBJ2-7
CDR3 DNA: TGTGCCAGCAGCTTAGCGCTAAGAGACGGAAAAAATGTCTACGAGCAGTACTTC
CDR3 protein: CASSLALRDGKNVYEQYF

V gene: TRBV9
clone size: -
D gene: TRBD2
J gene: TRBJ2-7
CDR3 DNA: TGTGCCAGCTGCAAGGGAGCGGGGGGCCTCCGGGAGCAGTACTTC
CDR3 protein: CASCKGAGGLREQYF

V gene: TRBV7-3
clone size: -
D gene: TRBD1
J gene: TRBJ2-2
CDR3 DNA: TGTGCCAGCAGCCGCGGACAGGGAAGAACGGGGGAGCTGTTTTTT
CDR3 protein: CASSRGQGRTGELFF

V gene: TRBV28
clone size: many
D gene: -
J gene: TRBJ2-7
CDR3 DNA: TGTGCCACTGGCGGGACAGCAAGCTCCTACGAGCAGTACTTC
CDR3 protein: CATGGTASSYEQYF

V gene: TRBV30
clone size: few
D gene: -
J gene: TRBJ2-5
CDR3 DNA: TGTGCCTGGAGTGTACGAGTTCGGGAGACCCAGTACTTC
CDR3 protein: CAWSVRVRETQYF

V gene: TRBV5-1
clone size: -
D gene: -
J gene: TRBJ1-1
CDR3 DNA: TGCGCCAGCAGCTTGGACGGAGACACTGAAGCTTTCTTT
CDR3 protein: CASSLDGDTEAFF

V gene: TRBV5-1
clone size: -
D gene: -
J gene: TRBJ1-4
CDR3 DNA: TGCGCCAGCAGCCCACAGAACCTCAATGAAAAACTGTTTTTT
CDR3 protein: CASSPQNLNEKLFF

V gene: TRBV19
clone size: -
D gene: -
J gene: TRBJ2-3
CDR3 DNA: TGTGCCAGTAGTACTACAGGGTCTAGCACAGATACGCAGTATTTT
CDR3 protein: CASSTTGSSTDTQYF

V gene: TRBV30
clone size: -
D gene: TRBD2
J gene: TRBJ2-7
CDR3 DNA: TGTGCCTGGGATTTAGCGGGGGGGCCGGGGGAGCAGTACTTC
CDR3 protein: CAWDLAGGPGEQYF

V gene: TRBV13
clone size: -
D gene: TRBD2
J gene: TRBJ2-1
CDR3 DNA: TGTGCCAGCAGTTCAGCGACTAGCGGGGGGTCTGGTGAGCAGTTCTTC
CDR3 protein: CASSSATSGGSGEQFF

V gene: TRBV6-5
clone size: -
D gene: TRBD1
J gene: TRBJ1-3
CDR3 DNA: TGTGCCAGCAGTTACACACTCCAGGGGGCCGGAAACACCATATATTTT
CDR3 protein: CASSYTLQGAGNTIYF

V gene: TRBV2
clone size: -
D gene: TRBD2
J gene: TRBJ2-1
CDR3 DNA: TGTGCCAGCAGTGAAAGCGGGGGGGCCTATGAGCAGTTCTTC
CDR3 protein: CASSESGGAYEQFF

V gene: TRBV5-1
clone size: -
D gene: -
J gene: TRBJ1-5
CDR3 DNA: TGCGCCAGCAGCTTGAGTAGCAATCAGCCCCAGCATTTT
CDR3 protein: CASSLSSNQPQHF

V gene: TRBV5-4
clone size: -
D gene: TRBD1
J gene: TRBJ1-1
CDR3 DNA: TGTGCCAGCAGCCCCCCCGGACAGGCCATGAACACTGAAGCTTTCTTT
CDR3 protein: CASSPPGQAMNTEAFF

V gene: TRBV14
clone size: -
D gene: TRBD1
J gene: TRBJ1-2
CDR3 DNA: TGTGCCAGCAGCCAAGGACAGGGAGCCGGCTACACCTTC
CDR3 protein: CASSQGQGAGYTF

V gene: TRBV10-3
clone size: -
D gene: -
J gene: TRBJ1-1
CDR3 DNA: TGTGCCATCAGTGAAGCAGGGAACACTGAAGCTTTCTTT
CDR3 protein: CAISEAGNTEAFF

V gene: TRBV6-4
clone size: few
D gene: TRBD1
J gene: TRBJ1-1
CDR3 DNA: TGTGCCAGCAGTTGGGACAGGAACACTGAAGCTTTCTTT
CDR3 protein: CASSWDRNTEAFF

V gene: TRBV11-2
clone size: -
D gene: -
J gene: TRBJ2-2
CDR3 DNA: TGTGCCAGCAGCTTAGAAATTATCAGGACAACCGGGGAGCTGTTTTTT
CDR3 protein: CASSLEIIRTTGELFF

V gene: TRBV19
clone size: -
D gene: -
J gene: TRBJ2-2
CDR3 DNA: TGTGCCAGTACCACCATCCAGGCAACCGGGGAGCTGTTTTTT
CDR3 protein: CASTTIQATGELFF

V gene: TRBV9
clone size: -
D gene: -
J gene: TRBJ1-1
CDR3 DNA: TGTGCCAGCAGCGAATCAGGGTACACTGAAGCTTTCTTT
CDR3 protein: CASSESGYTEAFF